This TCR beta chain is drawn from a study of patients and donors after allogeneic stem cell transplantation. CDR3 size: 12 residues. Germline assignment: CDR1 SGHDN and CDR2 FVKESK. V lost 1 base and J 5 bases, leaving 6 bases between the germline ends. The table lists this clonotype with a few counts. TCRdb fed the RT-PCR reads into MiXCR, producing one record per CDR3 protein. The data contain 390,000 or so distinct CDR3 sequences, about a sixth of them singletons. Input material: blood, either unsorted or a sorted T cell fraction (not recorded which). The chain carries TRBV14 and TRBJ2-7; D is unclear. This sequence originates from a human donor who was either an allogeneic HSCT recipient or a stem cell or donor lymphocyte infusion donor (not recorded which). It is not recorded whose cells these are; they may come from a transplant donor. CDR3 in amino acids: CASSQVGHEQYF. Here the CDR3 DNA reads TGTGCCAGCAGCCAAGTGGGCCACGAGCAGTACTTC.